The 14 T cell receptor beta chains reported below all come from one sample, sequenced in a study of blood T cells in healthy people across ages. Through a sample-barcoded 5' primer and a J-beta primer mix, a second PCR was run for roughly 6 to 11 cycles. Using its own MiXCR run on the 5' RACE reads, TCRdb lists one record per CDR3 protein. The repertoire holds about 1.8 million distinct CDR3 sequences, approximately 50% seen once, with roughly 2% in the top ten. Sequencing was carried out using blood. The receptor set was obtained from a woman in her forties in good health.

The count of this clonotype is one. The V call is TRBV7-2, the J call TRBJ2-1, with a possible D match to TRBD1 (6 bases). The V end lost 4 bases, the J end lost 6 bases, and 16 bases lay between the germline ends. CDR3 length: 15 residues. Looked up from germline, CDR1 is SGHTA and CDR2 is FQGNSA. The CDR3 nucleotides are TGTGCCAGCAGCTCCCAGGGTCGAGGGGGCAATGAGCAGTTCTTC. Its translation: CASSSQGRGGNEQFF.

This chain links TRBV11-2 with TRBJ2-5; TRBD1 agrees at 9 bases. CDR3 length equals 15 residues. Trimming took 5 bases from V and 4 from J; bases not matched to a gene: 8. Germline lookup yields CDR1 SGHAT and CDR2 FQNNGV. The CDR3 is CASSGATGGRETQYF. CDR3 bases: TGTGCCAGCAGCGGGGCGACAGGGGGACGAGAGACCCAGTACTTC.

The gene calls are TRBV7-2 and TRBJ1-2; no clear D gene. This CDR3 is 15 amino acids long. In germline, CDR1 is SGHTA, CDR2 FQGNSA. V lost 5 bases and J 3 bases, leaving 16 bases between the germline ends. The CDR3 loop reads CASSPRTDSHYGYTF. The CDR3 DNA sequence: TGTGCCAGCAGCCCTCGGACCGACTCACACTATGGCTACACCTTC.

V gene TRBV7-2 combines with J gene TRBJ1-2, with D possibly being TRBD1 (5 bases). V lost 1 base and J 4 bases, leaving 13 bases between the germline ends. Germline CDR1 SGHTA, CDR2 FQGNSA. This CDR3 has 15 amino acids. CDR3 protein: CASSLDPGGVYGYTF. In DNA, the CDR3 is TGTGCCAGCAGCTTAGATCCGGGGGGGGTCTATGGCTACACCTTC.

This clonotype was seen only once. CDR3 loop: CASRKTTGSAFGGYTF. As DNA, the CDR3 is TGTGCCAGCAGGAAGACTACAGGGTCGGCTTTTGGTGGCTACACCTTC. The V and J genes are TRBV6-1 and TRBJ1-2; tentatively, D is TRBD1 (6 bases). The CDR3 has 16 amino acids. Trimming removed 6 bases from V and 7 bases from J, with 24 bases in between. Germline V CDR1 and CDR2: MNHNS, SASEGT.

The CDR3 DNA is TGTGCCAGCAGATGGGACAGGGACCAAGAGACCCAGTACTTC. Encoded protein: CASRWDRDQETQYF. V usage is TRBV27 and J usage is TRBJ2-5; 9 positions match TRBD1. The CDR3 loop spans 14 amino acids. Germline loops: CDR1 MNHEY, CDR2 SMNVEV (reference sequence). The trim removed 6 bases at V and 0 bases at J, leaving 2 bases unmatched.

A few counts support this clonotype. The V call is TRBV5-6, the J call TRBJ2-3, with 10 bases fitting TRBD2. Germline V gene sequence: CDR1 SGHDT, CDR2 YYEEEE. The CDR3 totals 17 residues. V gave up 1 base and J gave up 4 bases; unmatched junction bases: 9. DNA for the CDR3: TGTGCCAGCAGCTTGTCAAGCGGGAGGGTTGAATCAGATACGCAGTATTTT. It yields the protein CASSLSSGRVESDTQYF.

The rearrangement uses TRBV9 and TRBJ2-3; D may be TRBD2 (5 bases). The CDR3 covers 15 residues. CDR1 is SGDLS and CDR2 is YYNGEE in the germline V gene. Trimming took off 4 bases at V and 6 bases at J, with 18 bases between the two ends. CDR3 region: CASSTTSLSTDTQYF. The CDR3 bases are TGTGCCAGCAGCACCACTAGTCTTTCCACGGATACGCAGTATTTT. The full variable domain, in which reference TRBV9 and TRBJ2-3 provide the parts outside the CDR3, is DSGVTQTPKHLITATGQRVTLRCSPRSGDLSVYWYQQSLDQGLQFLIQYYNGEERAKGNILERFSAQQFPDLHSELNLSSLELGDSALYFCASSTTSLSTDTQYFGPGTRLTVL.

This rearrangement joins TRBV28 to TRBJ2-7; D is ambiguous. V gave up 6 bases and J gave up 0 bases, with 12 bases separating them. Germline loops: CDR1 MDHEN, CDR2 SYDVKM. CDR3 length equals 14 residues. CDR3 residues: CASRLPDPSYEQYF. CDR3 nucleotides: TGTGCCAGCAGGTTACCGGACCCCTCCTACGAGCAGTACTTC.

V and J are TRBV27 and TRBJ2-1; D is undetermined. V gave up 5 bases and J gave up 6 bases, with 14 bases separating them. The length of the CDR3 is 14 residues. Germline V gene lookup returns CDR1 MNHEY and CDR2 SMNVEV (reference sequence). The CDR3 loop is CASSPMGSLNEQFF. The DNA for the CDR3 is TGTGCCAGCAGTCCCATGGGGTCGCTCAATGAGCAGTTCTTC.

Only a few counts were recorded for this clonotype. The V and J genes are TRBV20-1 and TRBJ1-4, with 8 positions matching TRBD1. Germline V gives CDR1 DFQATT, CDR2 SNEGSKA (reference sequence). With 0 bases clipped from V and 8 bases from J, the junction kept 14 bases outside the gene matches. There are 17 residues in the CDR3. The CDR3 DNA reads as TGCAGTGCTAGAGACATAATGACAGGGGCAAGGCTAGAAAAACTGTTTTTT. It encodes CSARDIMTGARLEKLFF.

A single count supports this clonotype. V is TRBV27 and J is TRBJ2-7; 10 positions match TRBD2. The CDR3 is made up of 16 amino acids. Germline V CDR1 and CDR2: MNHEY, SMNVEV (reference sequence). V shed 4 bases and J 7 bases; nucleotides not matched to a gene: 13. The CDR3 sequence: CASSSDSGGFVYEQYF. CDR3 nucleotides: TGTGCCAGCAGTTCGGATAGCGGGGGGTTCGTATATGAGCAGTACTTC.

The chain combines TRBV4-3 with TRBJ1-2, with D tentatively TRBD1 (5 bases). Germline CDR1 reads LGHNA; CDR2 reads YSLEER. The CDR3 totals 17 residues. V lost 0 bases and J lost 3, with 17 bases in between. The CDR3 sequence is CASSQDRGILQDYGYTF. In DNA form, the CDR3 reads TGCGCCAGCAGCCAAGATCGGGGGATATTACAAGACTATGGCTACACCTTC.

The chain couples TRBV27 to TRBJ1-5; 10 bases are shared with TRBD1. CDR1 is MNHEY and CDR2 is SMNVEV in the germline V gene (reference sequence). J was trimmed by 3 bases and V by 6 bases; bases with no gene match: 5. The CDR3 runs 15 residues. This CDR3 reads CASSWTGGYNQPQHF. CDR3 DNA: TGTGCCAGCAGCTGGACAGGGGGATACAATCAGCCCCAGCATTTT.